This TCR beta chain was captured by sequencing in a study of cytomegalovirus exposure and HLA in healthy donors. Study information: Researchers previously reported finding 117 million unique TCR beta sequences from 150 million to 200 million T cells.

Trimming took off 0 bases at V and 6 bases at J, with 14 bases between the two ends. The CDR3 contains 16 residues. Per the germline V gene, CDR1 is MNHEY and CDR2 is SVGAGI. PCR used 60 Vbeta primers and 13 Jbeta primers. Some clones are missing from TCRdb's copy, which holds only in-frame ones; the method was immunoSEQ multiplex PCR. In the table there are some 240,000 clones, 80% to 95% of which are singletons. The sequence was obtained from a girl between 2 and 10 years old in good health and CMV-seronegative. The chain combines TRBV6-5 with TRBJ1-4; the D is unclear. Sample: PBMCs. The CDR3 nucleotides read TGTGCCAGCAGTTACTCGAGTATTAGGAGGGATGAAAAACTGTTTTTT. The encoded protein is CASSYSSIRRDEKLFF.